One sample yielded the 20 T cell receptor beta chains listed below, sequenced in a study of T cells in Graves' hyperthyroidism and ophthalmopathy. Researchers amplified the TCR beta CDR3 regions from RNA transcripts. Initially, a first-round RT-PCR of the TCR CDR3 employed the HTBI primer set. TCRdb re-derived calls from the multiplex PCR reads in MiXCR, one entry per CDR3 protein. The table includes around 300,000 distinct CDR3 sequences, 13% detected once. The sample consisted of blood. Receptor source: a woman aged 25 to 39 with Graves' hyperthyroidism that later progressed to Graves' ophthalmopathy.

This clonotype was seen repeatedly, ten times or more. This chain uses TRBV3-1 with TRBJ1-4; D perhaps matches TRBD1 (6 bases). CDR1 LGHDT and CDR2 YNNKEL come from the germline V gene (reference sequence). This CDR3 has 14 residues. V dropped 4 bases and J dropped 8 bases, with 14 bases sitting between them. CDR3 DNA sequence: TGTGCCAGCAGCCGGGGGGCGGGAAACGAAAAACTGTTTTTT. This sequence encodes CASSRGAGNEKLFF.

This clonotype has ten or more counts. The rearrangement links TRBV7-6 to TRBJ1-4; TRBD1 is a possible D gene (6 bases). Trimming pared 1 base from V and 7 bases from J, leaving 10 bases between. The CDR3 consists of 14 residues. The germline CDR1 and CDR2 sequences are SGHVS and FNYEAQ. For the CDR3, the DNA is TGTGCCAGCAGCTTAGGAGGGGGTGGTGAAAAACTGTTTTTT. Encoded protein: CASSLGGGGEKLFF.

This clonotype occurred many times. The J gene is TRBJ2-1, the V gene TRBV20-1; TRBD2 might be the D (6 bases). Deletions cut 7 bases from V and 2 bases from J, with 12 bases between. CDR3 size: 13 residues. Germline V CDR1 and CDR2: DFQATT, SNEGSKA (reference sequence). Here the CDR3 reads CSGLVGTYNEQFF. DNA for the CDR3: TGCAGTGGACTAGTCGGGACCTACAATGAGCAGTTCTTC.

This clonotype was detected many times. Here the CDR3 DNA reads TGTGCCAGCATCCAAGGACTAGCGGGTCCCTACGAGCAGTACTTC. It encodes CASIQGLAGPYEQYF. V gene TRBV6-1 combines with J gene TRBJ2-7, with TRBD2 identical over 11 bases. V shed 7 bases and J 2 bases; nucleotides not matched to a gene: 7. Germline CDR1 is MNHNS and CDR2 is SASEGT. This CDR3 contains 15 residues.

In its sample, this clonotype was seen many times. V usage is TRBV19 and J usage is TRBJ2-2, with unresolved D. This CDR3 comprises 15 residues. Per germline, CDR1 LNHDA and CDR2 SQIVND (reference sequence). V lost 4 bases and J 1 base, leaving 10 bases between the germline ends. The CDR3 protein is CASSRPYMNTGELFF. As DNA, the CDR3 is TGTGCCAGTAGTAGACCTTACATGAACACCGGGGAGCTGTTTTTT.

This clonotype was recorded many times. The rearrangement joins TRBV12-3 or TRBV12-4 to TRBJ1-5; 8 bases agree with TRBD1. This CDR3 has 15 amino acids. Trimming cost V 3 bases and J 6 bases; bases outside gene matches: 7. In nucleotides, the CDR3 is TGTGCCAGCAGTTTTTCGGACAGGGTAGGTCAGCCCCAGCATTTT. Protein product: CASSFSDRVGQPQHF.

This clonotype was seen a few times. Written as DNA, the CDR3 is TGTGCCAGCAGCCTGGAGCACGACTACGAGCAGTACTTC. Protein sequence: CASSLEHDYEQYF. The chain recombines TRBV7-8 with TRBJ2-7; D not resolved. From germline, CDR1 is SGHVS and CDR2 FQNEAQ. V lost 5 bases and J lost 3, with 11 bases in between. The CDR3 length is 13 residues.

The chain joins TRBV24-1 to TRBJ2-2; the D gene is possibly TRBD2 (6 bases). The CDR3 has 19 amino acids. The V end was cut by 3 bases, the J end by 3 bases, with 22 bases between. The germline V gene has CDR1 KGHDR and CDR2 SFDVKD. Here the CDR3 DNA reads TGTGCCACCAGTGATCCGTCGATAAGGAGGGCCCAGGACACCGGGGAGCTGTTTTTT. Translated, it gives CATSDPSIRRAQDTGELFF.

This clonotype was observed a handful of times. The J gene is TRBJ2-5, the V gene TRBV5-1, with a possible D match to TRBD1 (6 bases). The CDR3 sequence is 13 residues long. From germline, CDR1 is SGHRS and CDR2 YFSETQ. V lost 0 bases, J lost 7 bases, and 10 bases lay in between. The CDR3 nucleotides read TGCGCCAGCAGCTTGGGCGAAGGGGGGACCCAGTACTTC. Translating it yields CASSLGEGGTQYF.

This clonotype was recorded at least ten times. The rearrangement joins TRBV28 to TRBJ2-1, with TRBD1 matching 9 bases. The germline V gene encodes CDR1 MDHEN and CDR2 SYDVKM. The CDR3 sequence is 15 residues long. The J segment lost 9 bases and the V segment lost 3 bases, leaving 9 bases of the junction unmatched. The CDR3 DNA reads as TGTGCCAGCAGTTTGGGAAATACAGGGGGCGGTGAGCAGTTCTTC. This encodes CASSLGNTGGGEQFF. The complete variable domain, with remaining parts taken from reference TRBV28 and TRBJ2-1, reads DVKVTQSSRYLVKRTGEKVFLECVQDMDHENMFWYRQDPGLGLRLIYFSYDVKMKEKGDIPEGYSVSREKKERFSLILESASTNQTSMYLCASSLGNTGGGEQFFGPGTRLTVL.

The chain is built from TRBV20-1 and TRBJ2-5, with D tentatively TRBD2 (7 bases). CDR3 length equals 15 residues. V was clipped by 5 bases and J by 5 bases, with 21 bases between them. Germline V gene data show CDR1 as DFQATT and CDR2 as SNEGSKA (reference sequence). Written as DNA, the CDR3 is TGCAGTGCTCCATACCTAGCGGCCCAGGGGGAGACCCAGTACTTC. It yields the protein CSAPYLAAQGETQYF.

This clonotype was recorded many times. The V gene is TRBV5-1, the J gene TRBJ2-5; D is unresolved. Germline assignment: CDR1 SGHRS and CDR2 YFSETQ. The CDR3 is 14 amino acids. The V and J ends lost 0 bases and 5 bases respectively, with 11 bases between them. CDR3 bases: TGCGCCAGCAGCTTGGTTGGCGTAGGGGAGACCCAGTACTTC. It is translated as CASSLVGVGETQYF.

In its sample, this clonotype was seen many times. The chain links TRBV6-2 or TRBV6-3 to TRBJ2-7; 7 bases are a match to TRBD1. The CDR3 is 16 amino acids. Germline CDR1 and CDR2: MNHEY and SVGEGT. V was pared by 0 bases and J by 4 bases, with 9 bases of the junction left unmatched. As DNA, the CDR3 is TGTGCCAGCAGTTACTCCAGGGACAGACGATCTTACGAGCAGTACTTC. This translates into CASSYSRDRRSYEQYF.

A few counts support this clonotype. The rearrangement links TRBV7-6 to TRBJ2-2; 7 bases line up with TRBD2. CDR3 size: 16 residues. V gave up 5 bases and J gave up 4 bases; unmatched junction bases: 10. Germline loops: CDR1 SGHVS, CDR2 FNYEAQ. CDR3: CASSPPGLVGTGELFF. In DNA, the CDR3 is TGTGCCAGCAGCCCGCCCGGACTAGTTGGCACCGGGGAGCTGTTTTTT.

In its sample, this clonotype was seen once. A much larger clone sits a single nucleotide away, making a read error possible. The CDR3 sequence is CASSRRDSYEQYF. The CDR3 bases are TGTGCCAGCAGTCGCAGGGACAGCTACGAGCAGTACTTC. The rearrangement links TRBV11-1 to TRBJ2-7; the match to TRBD1 covers 7 bases. Germline V gene lookup returns CDR1 SGHAT and CDR2 FQDESV (reference sequence). The length of the CDR3 is 13 residues. J gave up 3 bases and V 6 bases, and 5 bases lay outside the gene matches.

Ten or more counts support this clonotype. The V and J genes are TRBV2 and TRBJ1-5; 8 positions agree with TRBD1. Trimming at V came to 7 bases and at J to 6 bases, leaving 14 bases not matched to a gene. Per the germline V gene, CDR1 is SNHLY and CDR2 is FYNNEI. The CDR3 has 16 residues. The CDR3 reads CASTPGGAGGSQPQHF. As DNA, the CDR3 is TGTGCCAGCACCCCCGGGGGGGCAGGGGGCAGTCAGCCCCAGCATTTT.

There are many counts of this clonotype. The chain couples TRBV27 to TRBJ1-1; TRBD1 is a possible D gene (6 bases). CDR1 is MNHEY and CDR2 is SMNVEV in the germline V gene (reference sequence). V lost 1 base and J lost 0, with 6 bases in between. This CDR3 is 14 amino acids long. CDR3 sequence: CASSLWDMNTEAFF. CDR3 sequence (DNA): TGTGCCAGCAGTTTATGGGACATGAACACTGAAGCTTTCTTT.

This clonotype has just a few counts. V and J are TRBV5-1 and TRBJ2-5, with 7 bases lining up with TRBD1. The length of the CDR3 is 14 residues. Trimming removed 7 bases from V and 5 bases from J; junction bases left unmatched: 11. The germline CDR1 and CDR2 sequences are SGHRS and YFSETQ. CDR3 sequence reads: CASYKGGRGETQYF. DNA for the CDR3: TGCGCCAGCTATAAAGGGGGCAGGGGGGAGACCCAGTACTTC.

This clonotype came up many times. V gene TRBV9 combines with J gene TRBJ1-2; perhaps TRBD1 as D (6 bases). The CDR3 is 15 amino acids. Germline V lookup: CDR1 SGDLS, CDR2 YYNGEE. Trimming shortened V by 2 bases and J by 3 bases, and 14 bases separated the two germline ends. The CDR3 DNA reads TGTGCCAGCAGCGTTAATACAGGGCGGGACTATGGCTACACCTTC. It yields the protein CASSVNTGRDYGYTF.

This clonotype was detected many times. The chain uses TRBV28 and TRBJ2-1; perhaps TRBD1 as D (5 bases). CDR3 length equals 17 residues. Trimming removed 5 bases at V and 5 bases at J, with 22 bases between. Germline lookup yields CDR1 MDHEN and CDR2 SYDVKM. CDR3 loop: CASSEGVGFPQNNEQFF. CDR3 DNA: TGTGCCAGCAGTGAAGGGGTTGGGTTCCCACAAAACAATGAGCAGTTCTTC.